What follows is one T cell receptor beta chain and its context. These data are taken from a study of T cell changes during pregnancy in multiple sclerosis. V was cut by 2 bases and J by 1 base, with 11 bases left in between. The CDR3 is 15 amino acids. In germline, CDR1 is KGHSH, CDR2 LQKENI. Profiling relied on immunoSEQ multiplex PCR, and the TCRdb table lists in-frame clones only, not all of them. Counted here are about 40,000 clones, 75% to 95% occurring once; the ten biggest clones make up approximately 0.41%. The V call is TRBV18, the J call TRBJ1-1; D unclear. Sequences were derived from CD4+ T cells from peripheral blood mononuclear cells, sampled in the third trimester of pregnancy. This TCR was recovered from a female donor with multiple sclerosis, enrolled in a pregnancy study. For the CDR3, the DNA is TGTGCCAGCTCACCAGCCGGGTCGCGGAACACTGAAGCTTTCTTT. Translating gives CASSPAGSRNTEAFF.